Below, one T cell receptor beta chain is given with its context. As yet, its antigen is unknown. This sample stems from a study of T-cell memory formation after mild COVID-19. On the study more broadly: Clusters of TCRs were largely donor specific.

Study findings and constraints: The authors did not confirm SARS-CoV-2 specificity of second-wave clones peaking day 37. A second wave expanding day 15 to 37 was CD4+-biased; contracting clones were balanced. Contracting CD4+ clones were located mainly in CM and EM, and CD8+ clones in EMRA.

TCRdb itself ran the 5' RACE reads through MiXCR, one entry per CDR3 protein. Altogether some 350,000 distinct CDR3 sequences are present, approximately 16% being singletons, with the ten largest covering approximately 20%. Trimming cost V 0 bases and J 7 bases, with 17 bases left between them. Germline CDR1 reads SGDLS; CDR2 reads YYNGEE. The CDR3 is made up of 16 amino acids. The sequenced sample was PBMCs or a T cell subset sorted from them (not recorded which). This rearrangement joins TRBV9 to TRBJ2-1; D might be TRBD2 (7 bases). The source of this sequence is a man between 18 and 35 years old who had mild COVID-19 (a few samples of this study predate the infection). Cell type and time point are not known. CDR3 DNA sequence: TGTGCCAGCAGCGTAGCTACAATGGGGGGGCGGAATGAGCAGTTCTTC. This codes for CASSVATMGGRNEQFF.